This T cell receptor beta chain is drawn from a study of cytomegalovirus exposure and HLA in healthy donors. General study results and limits: Roughly even sequencing depth across donors was the assumption behind the presence/absence analyses. Some V segments, including TRBV6-2 and TRBV6-3, were excluded as indistinguishable.

The PCR contained 60 Vbeta and 13 Jbeta primers. Sequenced by immunoSEQ multiplex PCR; TCRdb stores in-frame clones only, minus some. The sample carries around 150,000 clones, about 86% recorded once. The CDR3 contains 12 residues. The germline V gene encodes CDR1 SEHNR and CDR2 FQNEAQ (reference sequence). A note on this clone: Its antigen is not identified. Relative to the germline gene, one junction end is altered; a read error may explain this.

This sequence was found in a woman in her 30s in good health and CMV-seronegative. Sequencing was performed on PBMCs. V usage is TRBV7-9 and J usage is TRBJ2-7; a possible D gene is TRBD1 (5 bases). This chain's CDR3 is CSSSPNKGEQYF. CDR3 bases: TGTTCCAGCAGCCCGAATAAGGGGGAGCAGTACTTC. The full variable domain, with the rest looked up from reference TRBV7-9 and TRBJ2-7, is DTGVSQNPRHKITKRGQNVTFRCDPISEHNRLYWYRQTLGQGPEFLTYFQNEAQLEKSRLLSDRFSAERPKGSFSTLEIQRTEQGDSAMYLCSSSPNKGEQYFGPGTRLTVT.